The present entry profiles one T cell receptor (beta chain) with its context. Its antigen remains unidentified. No clone much larger than this one lies a single base away; base qualities are absent. One collaborating source in Seattle enrolled patients during active infection and followed them longitudinally through the course of disease. The collaborating institutions used their own protocols to collect whole blood in K2EDTA tubes. For TCRbeta analysis, collaborators shipped samples in one of three forms: frozen whole blood, isolated PBMCs, or DNA extracted from either of those sample types. TCRbeta CDR3 regions were amplified from genomic DNA by means of the immunoSEQ Assay, a bias-controlled multiplex PCR. On the study's bioinformatics: Nucleated cell counts per sample were estimated from amplification of reference gene primers within the assay. Sequence reads were collapsed and filtered to measure the absolute abundance of every unique TCRbeta CDR3 rearrangement. For each sample, productive Simpson clonality was calculated by taking the square root of Simpson's diversity index across productive rearrangements. Not all clones reach the TCRdb copy of this immuneACCESS table, which keeps in-frame sequences only. Checked studies attribute under half of the gap to unresolved V genes and leave the rest unexplained. The V and J calls and clone size come from that table; D and trimming were worked out from the DNA. For this sample the table gives 450,000 or so clones, of which roughly 90% were detected only once. Clones ranked in the top ten supply 0.8% to 0.85% of the sample.

CDR1 and CDR2, per the germline V gene, are SGHDT and YYEEEE. The V and J ends are trimmed by 4 bases and 3 bases, leaving 14 bases between them. From its cysteine to its phenylalanine, the CDR3 spans 14 amino acids. The read is trimmed to its CDR3 DNA, 42 bases read in frame from base 1. The data were obtained in a study of blood T cell repertoires in COVID-19 (dated by TCRdb to about 2020). For context, the study as a whole: Samples from collaborators originated in the United States, Italy and Spain and spanned both the acute and convalescent phases of COVID-19. Where HLA class I and class II types were available, the types were taken from metadata supplied by the sample provider, not from assay-based typing. Subjects who had been exposed to COVID-19, were actively infected with it, or had recovered from it provided the deeply sampled blood TCRbeta repertoires that made up the dataset. Nearly every sample came with metadata listing a de-identified subject ID, COVID-19 status, age in years and sex. The repertoires were made available in a free public database intended to serve as a resource for research on the immune response to SARS-CoV-2. Samples came from the ongoing ImmuneRACE study (first 160 participants) plus 1,254 subjects from 6 global collaborators. The material from the prospective study consisted of cDNA or gDNA derived from T cells, B-cell-depleted T cells, or PBMCs. What the study reported, not specific to this receptor: The amount of clinical and demographic metadata varied by source and participant and was provided uncurated.

The V and J segments used are TRBV5-6 and TRBJ2-7; the best D guess is TRBD2, with 6 bases matching. What was sequenced was peripheral blood. The sequence was collected from a man aged 18 to 30 with COVID-19, enrolled during active disease. The nucleotides are TGTGCCAGCAGCCTGGGACTTCCCCTCTACGAGCAGTACTTC. Its amino acids are CASSLGLPLYEQYF.